This T cell receptor beta chain originates from a study of cytomegalovirus exposure and HLA in healthy donors. Findings and caveats of the study: In a later analysis, most CMV-associated TCR beta chains appeared HLA-restricted. Sequencing probably produced one cluster of sequence variants that were highly shared.

With regard to this clone: Its antigen is unidentified. This sample includes further DNA sequences coding for the same CDR3.

The PCR had 60 Vbeta and 13 Jbeta primers. Some clones are missing from TCRdb's copy, which holds only in-frame ones; the method was immunoSEQ multiplex PCR. Of fewer than 300,000 clones in the sample, 75% to 90% are singletons; the top ten hold 3.5% to 4.5%. The receptor was isolated from a man in his forties in good health and CMV-seropositive. Sequencing was performed on PBMCs.

In DNA form, the CDR3 reads TGTGCCAGCAGCTTGAGCGGGGGCTCCTACGAGCAGTACTTC. It encodes CASSLSGGSYEQYF. The chain couples TRBV27 to TRBJ2-7, with 8 nucleotides matching TRBD2. V shed 6 bases, J shed 0 bases, and the junction held 4 bases outside the gene matches. The CDR3 is 14 amino acids. Germline CDR1 MNHEY, CDR2 SMNVEV (reference sequence).